The 20 T cell receptor beta chains presented below share a single source sample, sequenced in a study of beta chain features in type 1 diabetes. Study-wide findings and caveats: Moderate yet significant TCRB CDR3 shortening was seen in Type 1 diabetes patients in all four CD4+ subsets.

Antigen specificity for these receptors is unknown. The isolated RNA, all of it, was reverse transcribed, so expressed TCRB transcripts were what got sequenced. Method: immunoSEQ multiplex PCR; TCRdb's copy keeps in-frame clones and lacks some. The repertoire holds 300,000 or so clones, with approximately 10% as singletons. Sequencing input: central memory CD4+ T cells from blood. These receptor sequences come from a man in his thirties or forties with type 1 diabetes.

This clone was detected only a few times. This chain joins TRBV28 and TRBJ2-5; D gene unclear. With 2 bases removed from V and 5 bases from J, the gap between germline ends came to 3 bases. CDR1 and CDR2 from the germline V gene are MDHEN and SYDVKM. CDR3 length: 11 amino acids. The CDR3 sequence: CASSLVETQYF. CDR3 DNA: TGTGCCAGCAGTTTAGTCGAGACCCAGTACTTC. Complete variable domain (other parts from reference TRBV28 and TRBJ2-5): DVKVTQSSRYLVKRTGEKVFLECVQDMDHENMFWYRQDPGLGLRLIYFSYDVKMKEKGDIPEGYSVSREKKERFSLILESASTNQTSMYLCASSLVETQYFGPGTRLLVL.

V gene TRBV7-2 combines with J gene TRBJ2-7; D is unresolved. Trimming shortened V by 5 bases and J by 0 bases, and 5 bases separated the two germline ends. Germline V CDR1 and CDR2: SGHTA, FQGNSA. The CDR3 is 12 residues long. Here the CDR3 reads CASSIPSYEQYF. CDR3 nucleotide sequence: TGTGCCAGCAGCATCCCCTCCTACGAGCAGTACTTC.

The chain carries TRBV30 and TRBJ1-2; D might be TRBD1 (5 bases). Trimming pared 0 bases from V and 0 bases from J, leaving 11 bases between. The CDR3 is 15 residues long. Germline V gene sequence: CDR1 GTSNPN, CDR2 SVGIG (reference sequence). The CDR3 reads CAWSVIGAANYGYTF. The DNA for the CDR3 is TGTGCCTGGAGTGTAATCGGGGCTGCTAACTATGGCTACACCTTC.

The chain is built from TRBV9 and TRBJ1-1; D call uncertain. Trimming shortened V by 4 bases and J by 0 bases, and 10 bases separated the two germline ends. Germline loops: CDR1 SGDLS, CDR2 YYNGEE. This CDR3 contains 14 residues. The CDR3 loop reads CASSMNSMNTEAFF. The CDR3 bases are TGTGCCAGCAGCATGAACAGCATGAACACTGAAGCTTTCTTT. Full variable domain (rest looked up from reference TRBV9 and TRBJ1-1): DSGVTQTPKHLITATGQRVTLRCSPRSGDLSVYWYQQSLDQGLQFLIQYYNGEERAKGNILERFSAQQFPDLHSELNLSSLELGDSALYFCASSMNSMNTEAFFGQGTRLTVV.

This clone was detected a few times. The V gene is TRBV6-5, the J gene TRBJ2-7, with 12 bases identical to TRBD1. The CDR3 length is 14 residues. V trimming: 6 bases; J trimming: 6 bases; junction bases outside the gene matches: 6. Per germline, CDR1 MNHEY and CDR2 SVGAGI. CDR3: CASRRRDRGREQYF. CDR3 sequence (DNA): TGTGCCAGCAGACGCCGGGACAGGGGGCGCGAGCAGTACTTC.

The chain couples TRBV7-2 to TRBJ1-3, with D possibly being TRBD1 (5 bases). The CDR3 loop spans 14 amino acids. The germline V and J ends were trimmed by 5 bases and 0 bases, with 8 bases remaining between them. Germline CDR1 and CDR2: SGHTA and FQGNSA. Written as DNA, the CDR3 is TGTGCCAGCAGCCTAGGGGTCTCTGGAAACACCATATATTTT. Translating gives CASSLGVSGNTIYF. The variable domain in full, completed from reference TRBV7-2 and TRBJ1-3, reads GAGVSQSPSNKVTEKGKDVELRCDPISGHTALYWYRQSLGQGLEFLIYFQGNSAPDKSGLPSDRFSAERTGGSVSTLTIQRTQQEDSAVYLCASSLGVSGNTIYFGEGSWLTVV.

The chain combines TRBV30 with TRBJ2-5; 8 bases line up with TRBD1. Germline CDR1 reads GTSNPN; CDR2 reads SVGIG (reference sequence). J lost 5 bases, V lost 4 bases, and 6 bases had no gene match. This CDR3 contains 13 residues. CDR3: CAWNMDRVETQYF. In DNA form, the CDR3 reads TGTGCCTGGAATATGGACAGGGTGGAGACCCAGTACTTC.

This clone was seen a few times. The V call is TRBV18, the J call TRBJ1-4; D uncertain. Germline CDR1 reads KGHSH; CDR2 reads LQKENI. The germline V and J ends were trimmed by 4 bases and 8 bases, with 11 bases remaining between them. The CDR3 loop spans 13 amino acids. As DNA, the CDR3 is TGTGCCAGCTCACTTAGTCGAAAAGAAAAACTGTTTTTT. It codes for CASSLSRKEKLFF.

The chain is built from TRBV30 and TRBJ1-1; TRBD1 aligns across 7 bases. The V and J ends lost 2 bases and 6 bases, in that order; junction bases with no gene match: 6. The CDR3 is made up of 13 amino acids. Germline CDR1 reads GTSNPN; CDR2 reads SVGIG (reference sequence). CDR3: CAWSPTGESEAFF. For the CDR3, the DNA is TGTGCCTGGAGTCCTACAGGGGAATCTGAAGCTTTCTTT.

In its sample, this clone was seen a few times. The genes are TRBV21-1 and TRBJ2-7; the table's D gene call, TRBD1, was not cross checked with the DNA. TRBV21-1 is a listed pseudogene. The CDR3 is 16 residues long. CDR3 loop: CASSNGTGTGPYEQYF. CDR3 nucleotide sequence: TGTGCCAGCAGCAATGGGACGGGGACAGGGCCCTACGAGCAGTACTTC.

The chain combines TRBV4-3 with TRBJ2-3; tentatively, D is TRBD2 (6 bases). Looked up from germline, CDR1 is LGHNA and CDR2 is YSLEER. With 0 bases removed from V and 0 bases from J, the gap between germline ends came to 22 bases. The CDR3 covers 20 residues. Written as DNA, the CDR3 is TGCGCCAGCAGCCAAGAAATAGCTTTACGGGGGTCCTTTAGCACAGATACGCAGTATTTT. Its protein is CASSQEIALRGSFSTDTQYF.

This sequence joins TRBV6-6 and TRBJ1-1, with 7 positions matching TRBD1. Germline V gene sequence: CDR1 MNHNY, CDR2 SVGAGI (reference sequence). The CDR3 is 15 amino acids. The J segment lost 6 bases and the V segment lost 0 bases, leaving 7 bases of the junction unmatched. CDR3 in amino acids: CASSYSTGQIAEAFF. The CDR3 nucleotides read TGTGCCAGCAGTTACTCGACAGGGCAGATTGCTGAAGCTTTCTTT.

This clone has only a few counts. The chain carries TRBV11-2 and TRBJ1-2; no clear D gene. The CDR3 runs to 12 residues. With 1 base removed from V and 8 bases from J, the gap between germline ends came to 8 bases. Per germline, CDR1 SGHAT and CDR2 FQNNGV. DNA of the CDR3: TGTGCCAGCAGCTTAGGCAATCGCGGCTACACCTTC. Encoded protein: CASSLGNRGYTF. The full variable domain, in which reference TRBV11-2 and TRBJ1-2 provide the parts outside the CDR3, is EAGVAQSPRYKIIEKRQSVAFWCNPISGHATLYWYQQILGQGPKLLIQFQNNGVVDDSQLPKDRFSAERLKGVDSTLKIQPAKLEDSAVYLCASSLGNRGYTFGSGTRLTVV.

This clone was counted only a few times. This chain connects TRBV6-6 to TRBJ2-5, with TRBD1 matching 11 bases. Germline lookup yields CDR1 MNHNY and CDR2 SVGAGI (reference sequence). The CDR3 is 15 amino acids. J lost 2 bases, V lost 6 bases, and 5 bases had no gene match. The CDR3 DNA is TGTGCCAGCAGCACCGGGACAGGGGGGCAAGAGACCCAGTACTTC. This codes for CASSTGTGGQETQYF.

The rearrangement joins TRBV7-2 to TRBJ2-5, with 9 nucleotides matching TRBD2. Per the germline V gene, CDR1 is SGHTA and CDR2 is FQGNSA. V was clipped by 8 bases and J by 2 bases; unmatched bases: 6. CDR3 size: 14 residues. Here the CDR3 reads CASGSLAGQETQYF. The CDR3 DNA follows: TGTGCCAGCGGATCCCTAGCGGGGCAAGAGACCCAGTACTTC.

This clone was counted many times. The rearrangement uses TRBV7-2 and TRBJ1-1; 8 positions agree with TRBD1. CDR1 is SGHTA, CDR2 FQGNSA, per germline. Germline trimming cut 2 bases from V and 1 base from J; bases unmatched to any gene: 6. This CDR3 is 16 amino acids long. The CDR3 nucleotides read TGTGCCAGCAGCTTACGACAGGGGCCGGCGAACACTGAAGCTTTCTTT. This translates into CASSLRQGPANTEAFF.

V gene TRBV11-2 combines with J gene TRBJ1-2; D is ambiguous. CDR1 SGHAT and CDR2 FQNNGV come from the germline V gene. The V gene lost 0 bases and the J gene lost 5 bases, with 10 bases spanning the gap. The CDR3 has 14 amino acids. CDR3 loop: CASSLDRAGYGYTF. The CDR3 DNA sequence: TGTGCCAGCAGCTTAGATAGGGCCGGGTATGGCTACACCTTC. Complete variable domain (other parts from reference TRBV11-2 and TRBJ1-2): EAGVAQSPRYKIIEKRQSVAFWCNPISGHATLYWYQQILGQGPKLLIQFQNNGVVDDSQLPKDRFSAERLKGVDSTLKIQPAKLEDSAVYLCASSLDRAGYGYTFGSGTRLTVV.

V and J are TRBV7-9 and TRBJ1-1, with no clear D. The V end lost 1 base, the J end lost 7 bases, and 13 bases lay between the germline ends. The CDR3 length is 14 residues. Per germline, CDR1 SEHNR and CDR2 FQNEAQ (reference sequence). In DNA form, the CDR3 reads TGTGCCAGCAGCTTAGGTCAACGCCTAGGTGAAGCTTTCTTT. This translates into CASSLGQRLGEAFF.

In this sample, this clone turned up a few times. The chain has TRBV23-1 and TRBJ1-2; D perhaps matches TRBD1 (5 bases). TRBV23-1 is an ORF for which the function is uncertain. The CDR3 is made up of 12 amino acids. Trimming left V 7 bases short and J 4 bases short, with 10 bases between. The CDR3 is CASMAGIYGYTF. DNA of the CDR3: TGCGCCAGCATGGCAGGGATCTATGGCTACACCTTC.

The gene calls are TRBV2 and TRBJ1-2; D not resolved. The CDR3 consists of 12 residues. Per the germline V gene, CDR1 is SNHLY and CDR2 is FYNNEI. Trimming left V 0 bases short and J 8 bases short, with 7 bases between. CDR3 sequence (DNA): TGTGCCAGCAGTGAAGCGGCTTGGGGCTACACCTTC. It translates to CASSEAAWGYTF. Filled out from reference TRBV2 and TRBJ1-2, the complete variable domain reads EPEVTQTPSHQVTQMGQEVILRCVPISNHLYFYWYRQILGQKVEFLVSFYNNEISEKSEIFDDQFSVERPDGSNFTLKIRSTKLEDSAMYFCASSEAAWGYTFGSGTRLTVV.